This TCR beta chain was documented in a study of blood T cell repertoires in COVID-19. Study in general: The origin of the acute and convalescent COVID-19 samples was the United States, Italy and Spain.

Two negative PCRs, clearance, or symptom resolution had been documented for recovered Cohort 3 donors. Sequencing used immunoSEQ multiplex PCR; TCRdb keeps in-frame clones, though not all of them. Of 250,000 to 300,000 clones listed, 86% were seen once; the top ten hold roughly a sixth. Source material: PBMCs or T cells enriched from blood (not recorded which). The sequence derives from a man between 18 and 35 years old who had recovered from COVID-19.

Written as DNA, the CDR3 is TGTGCCAGCAGCTTAGATTTATATGCAGGGCGAAGTACGAACACCGGGGAGCTGTTTTTT. This gives the protein CASSLDLYAGRSTNTGELFF. The V and J genes are TRBV7-6 and TRBJ2-2, with D perhaps matching TRBD1 (5 bases). The CDR3 totals 20 residues. Between the trimmed V and J ends, which lost 1 base and 0 bases, there was a span of 21 bases. CDR1 and CDR2 (germline): SGHVS, FNYEAQ.